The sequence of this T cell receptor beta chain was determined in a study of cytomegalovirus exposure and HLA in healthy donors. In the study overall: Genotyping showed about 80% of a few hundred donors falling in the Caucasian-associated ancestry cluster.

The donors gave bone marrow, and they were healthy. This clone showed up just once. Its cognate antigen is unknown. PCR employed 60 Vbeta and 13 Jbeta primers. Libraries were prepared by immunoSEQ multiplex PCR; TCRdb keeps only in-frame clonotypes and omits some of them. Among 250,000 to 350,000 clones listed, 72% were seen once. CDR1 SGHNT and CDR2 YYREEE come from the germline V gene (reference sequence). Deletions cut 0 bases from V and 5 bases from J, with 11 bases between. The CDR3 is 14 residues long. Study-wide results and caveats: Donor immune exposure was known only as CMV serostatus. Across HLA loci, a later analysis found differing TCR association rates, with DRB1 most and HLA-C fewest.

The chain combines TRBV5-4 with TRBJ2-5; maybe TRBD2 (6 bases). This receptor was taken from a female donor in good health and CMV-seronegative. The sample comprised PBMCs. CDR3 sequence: CASSLAGVEETQYF. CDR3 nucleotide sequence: TGTGCCAGCAGCTTGGCGGGAGTGGAGGAGACCCAGTACTTC.